The 17 T cell receptor beta chains in this list originate from one sample, sequenced in a study of identical twins. TCRdb called the 5' RACE reads again in MiXCR, with one record for every CDR3 protein. The repertoire includes 1.5 million to 2 million distinct CDR3 sequences, around a third of them detected once, and 0.25% to 0.3% sits in the top ten. Sequenced: cord blood. These receptors were obtained from a newborn girl in good health.

The chain is built from TRBV27 and TRBJ2-7; 7 bases agree with TRBD1. With 5 bases clipped from V and 3 bases from J, the junction kept 7 bases outside the gene matches. The CDR3 is 14 amino acids. Looked up from germline, CDR1 is MNHEY and CDR2 is SMNVEV (reference sequence). For the CDR3, the DNA is TGTGCCAGCAGTCTCCGGGACAGTTACTACGAGCAGTACTTC. Translation: CASSLRDSYYEQYF.

This clonotype was recorded a few times. This chain joins TRBV25-1 and TRBJ2-7; TRBD1 agrees at 8 bases. J lost 4 bases, V lost 5 bases, and 10 bases had no gene match. Germline V gene sequence: CDR1 MGHDK, CDR2 SYGVNS. CDR3 length equals 15 residues. The CDR3 coding sequence is TGTGCCAGCAGTTCCAGACAGGGGCTCGGATACGAGCAGTACTTC. This translates into CASSSRQGLGYEQYF.

As DNA, the CDR3 is TGCAGTGCTAGGTTCCTAGCGGAAGTCGAGCAGTACTTC. It translates to CSARFLAEVEQYF. This chain links TRBV20-1 with TRBJ2-7; TRBD2 agrees at 7 bases. V shed 3 bases and J 6 bases; nucleotides not matched to a gene: 8. Germline V gives CDR1 DFQATT, CDR2 SNEGSKA (reference sequence). The CDR3 runs to 13 residues.

The table lists this clonotype with a few counts. CDR3 sequence (DNA): TGCGCCAGCAGTGATCCCGCTAGCGACCGCAGCACAGATACGCAGTATTTT. Amino acid sequence: CASSDPASDRSTDTQYF. The V and J genes are TRBV10-2 and TRBJ2-3; tentatively, D is TRBD2 (6 bases). CDR3 length: 17 amino acids. V lost 3 bases and J lost 0, with 16 bases in between. Germline CDR1 reads WSHSY; CDR2 reads SAAADI.

CDR3 DNA: TGTGCCAGCGGAGGTGATAGCGCCCAAGAGATTTCCCAGTACTTC. It translates to CASGGDSAQEISQYF. The rearrangement links TRBV2 to TRBJ2-7; D is possibly TRBD2 (5 bases). The CDR3 loop spans 15 amino acids. With 8 bases removed from V and 10 bases from J, the gap between germline ends came to 27 bases. Germline V gives CDR1 SNHLY, CDR2 FYNNEI.

With regard to this clonotype: Possible read error: a much larger clone is one base away. The conserved final phenylalanine or tryptophan is absent from the CDR3, which likely points to a read error. The rearrangement links TRBV6-5 to TRBJ1-2, with a weak D call TRBD1 (5 bases). V shed 2 bases and J shed 5 bases, with 12 bases lying between them. Germline loops: CDR1 MNHEY, CDR2 SVGAGI. The CDR3 spans 14 residues. The CDR3 sequence: CASSYAGTHYGYTY. Here the CDR3 DNA reads TGTGCCAGCAGTTACGCCGGGACTCATTATGGCTACACCTAC.

This chain joins TRBV20-1 and TRBJ1-1; TRBD1 aligns across 10 bases. The germline CDR1 and CDR2 sequences are DFQATT and SNEGSKA (reference sequence). This CDR3 is built from 14 residues. Trimming took 0 bases from V and 4 from J; bases not matched to a gene: 2. CDR3 region: CSARERTGGTEAFF. CDR3 DNA sequence: TGCAGTGCTAGAGAGCGGACAGGGGGCACTGAAGCTTTCTTT.

The chain combines TRBV28 with TRBJ2-7, with D possibly matching TRBD1 (6 bases). Germline V gives CDR1 MDHEN, CDR2 SYDVKM. CDR3 length: 16 residues. The V and J ends lost 3 bases and 0 bases respectively, with 15 bases between them. CDR3 sequence (DNA): TGTGCCAGCAGTTTTATTCCCGGACAGAGCTCCTACGAGCAGTACTTC. It encodes CASSFIPGQSSYEQYF.

About this clonotype itself: This may arise from a read error, as a much more abundant clone is one base away. The chain uses TRBV27 and TRBJ2-7, with 10 bases aligning to TRBD2. The trim removed 4 bases at V and 0 bases at J, leaving 3 bases unmatched. CDR1 and CDR2 from the germline V gene are MNHEY and SMNVEV (reference sequence). The CDR3 sequence is 15 residues long. CDR3 sequence reads: CASSYGLADSYEQYF. The DNA of the CDR3 is TGTGCCAGCAGTTACGGACTAGCGGACTCCTACGAGCAGTACTTC.

The chain joins TRBV29-1 to TRBJ2-3; TRBD2 might be the D (6 bases). The CDR3 sequence is 13 residues long. Germline-derived CDR1 and CDR2 are SQVTM and ANQGSEA. V dropped 4 bases and J dropped 2 bases, with 10 bases sitting between them. Here the CDR3 DNA reads TGCAGCGTTGTAGGGCGGGACACAGATACGCAGTATTTT. Amino acid sequence: CSVVGRDTDTQYF.

The rearrangement uses TRBV5-1 and TRBJ2-7; 14 bases line up with TRBD2. Per the germline V gene, CDR1 is SGHRS and CDR2 is YFSETQ. The CDR3 runs 17 residues. Germline trimming cut 3 bases from V and 0 bases from J; bases unmatched to any gene: 5. The CDR3 spells CASSWTSGRTCSYEQYF. The CDR3 bases are TGCGCCAGCAGCTGGACTAGCGGGAGGACCTGCTCCTACGAGCAGTACTTC.

V gene TRBV28 combines with J gene TRBJ2-3; TRBD2 matches at 16 bases. The CDR3 is 17 amino acids. The V segment lost 6 bases and the J segment 6 bases; nucleotides outside the gene matches: 9. Germline lookup yields CDR1 MDHEN and CDR2 SYDVKM. Here the CDR3 DNA reads TGTGCCAGCAGGCGGCCGGGACTAGCGGGAGGGGAGGATACGCAGTATTTT. Protein: CASRRPGLAGGEDTQYF.

V is TRBV29-1 and J is TRBJ2-7, with 9 positions matching TRBD1. Germline trimming cut 4 bases from V and 0 bases from J; bases unmatched to any gene: 7. The CDR3 runs 15 residues. Germline CDR1 and CDR2: SQVTM and ANQGSEA. CDR3: CSVVGGTGNSYEQYF. CDR3 coding DNA: TGCAGCGTTGTAGGGGGGACAGGGAACTCCTACGAGCAGTACTTC.

This clonotype is a singleton in its sample. This chain connects TRBV20-1 to TRBJ2-1; the D call may be TRBD1 or TRBD2 (5 bases each). CDR1 is DFQATT, CDR2 SNEGSKA, per germline (reference sequence). The CDR3 has 13 residues. Trimming shortened V by 3 bases and J by 8 bases, and 14 bases separated the two germline ends. CDR3 DNA: TGCAGTGCTAGCGGGGTACAGGTCGATGAGCAGTTCTTC. Translated, it gives CSASGVQVDEQFF.

A few counts support this clonotype. The V gene is TRBV6-6, the J gene TRBJ1-6; D remains ambiguous. Trimming removed 2 bases at V and 7 bases at J, with 3 bases between. From germline, CDR1 is MNHNY and CDR2 SVGAGI (reference sequence). The CDR3 sequence is 12 residues long. Written as DNA, the CDR3 is TGTGCCAGCAGTTACGACAATTCACCCCTCCACTTT. This encodes CASSYDNSPLHF.

The chain carries TRBV5-1 and TRBJ2-1; tentative D call: TRBD2 (6 bases). The CDR3 has 16 amino acids. The germline CDR1 and CDR2 sequences are SGHRS and YFSETQ. V lost 4 bases and J 4 bases, leaving 18 bases between the germline ends. CDR3 in amino acids: CASSPDGGQAYNEQFF. The CDR3 DNA reads TGCGCCAGCAGCCCCGACGGGGGTCAGGCTTACAATGAGCAGTTCTTC. Full variable domain (rest looked up from reference TRBV5-1 and TRBJ2-1): KAGVTQTPRYLIKTRGQQVTLSCSPISGHRSVSWYQQTPGQGLQFLFEYFSETQRNKGNFPGRFSGRQFSNSRSEMNVSTLELGDSALYLCASSPDGGQAYNEQFFGPGTRLTVL.

V usage is TRBV5-1 and J usage is TRBJ2-1, with TRBD1 matching over 9 bases. Germline CDR1 SGHRS, CDR2 YFSETQ. The CDR3 is 13 amino acids. The J segment lost 9 bases and the V segment lost 4 bases, leaving 5 bases of the junction unmatched. CDR3 sequence (DNA): TGCGCCAGCAGCGTAACAGGGGGCGGTGAGCAGTTCTTC. As protein: CASSVTGGGEQFF.